These T cell receptor beta chains were read from a single sample in a study of shared clonotypes between healthy human individuals. Clones were read by immunoSEQ multiplex PCR, and TCRdb kept only the in-frame ones, dropping some. The sample lists roughly 2.5 million clones; approximately 92% were seen once. The material sequenced was naive CD4+ T cells sorted from blood. The receptors derive from a man in his late teens or twenties in good health. Each CDR3 is given with its conserved first and last residue. Fields, in order: V gene, D gene, clone size, J gene, CDR3 DNA, CDR3 protein. The D gene is left open where the match is weak. Clone size is shown for a subset of rows, as once, few, many or a class of expanded clone.

>TRBV7-2|TRBD2|-|TRBJ2-3
TGTGCCAGCAGCCCCAGCGGGAGGGGGGCAGATACGCAGTATTTT
CASSPSGRGADTQYF
>TRBV5-1|TRBD1|-|TRBJ1-1
TGCGCCAGCAGCTTGGTCGGGGACAGGGGAGACAGTACTTTCTTT
CASSLVGDRGDSTFF
>TRBV6-6|-|-|TRBJ1-5
TGTGCCAGCAGTTACTCCCGACAGGTAACCACGGCCCAGCATTTT
CASSYSRQVTTAQHF
>TRBV2|-|-|TRBJ1-5
TGTGCCAGCAGTGAACTTTCCCTCAATCAGCCCCAGCATTTT
CASSELSLNQPQHF
>TRBV7-8|TRBD2|-|TRBJ2-7
TGTGCCAGCAGCTGGGCCCCTCGGCCTAGCGGGCCTGGCGAGCAGTACTTC
CASSWAPRPSGPGEQYF
>TRBV28|TRBD2|-|TRBJ2-3
TGTGCCAGCAGTTTGGCTAGCGGCGGCACAGATACGCAGTATTTT
CASSLASGGTDTQYF
>TRBV9|-|-|TRBJ2-3
TGTGCCAGCAGTGAAGACAGTCTTGTAGATACGCAGTATTTT
CASSEDSLVDTQYF
>TRBV4-1|TRBD1|-|TRBJ2-2
TGCGCCAGCAGCTTGCGACAGGGGTTGACCGGGGAGCTGTTTTTT
CASSLRQGLTGELFF
>TRBV2|-|-|TRBJ2-6
TGTGCCAGCAGCGACATCTCTGGGGCCAACGTCCTGACTTTC
CASSDISGANVLTF
>TRBV28|TRBD1|-|TRBJ1-1
TGTGCCAGCAGCACCGGACAGGGGGCGGATTTGGCTTTCTTT
CASSTGQGADLAFF
>TRBV19|-|once|TRBJ1-1
TGTGCCAGTAGTATCGATTTACGGACAAAGTGGACTGAAGCTTTCTTT
CASSIDLRTKWTEAFF
>TRBV6-1|-|-|TRBJ2-1
TGTGCCAGCAGTCTTCTGGGCAATGAGCAGTTCTTC
CASSLLGNEQFF
>TRBV5-1|-|few|TRBJ1-6
TGCGCCAGCAGCTTGCGGGACCGGGATTCACCCCTCCACTTT
CASSLRDRDSPLHF
>TRBV5-6|-|-|TRBJ1-5
TGTGCCAGCAGCTTGGTCGCTGCGCGGGATCAGCCCCAGCATTTT
CASSLVAARDQPQHF
>TRBV9|-|-|TRBJ1-3
TGTGCCAGCAGCGTAGGGGGGACGGGAAACACCATATATTTT
CASSVGGTGNTIYF
>TRBV7-8|-|-|TRBJ2-3
TGTGCCAGCAGCTTACGAGGATCAGGTAGCACAGATACGCAGTATTTT
CASSLRGSGSTDTQYF
>TRBV30|TRBD2|-|TRBJ2-7
TGTGCCTGGAGTTCCCGACCCCATGCGGGGGGAACCTACGAGCAGTACTTC
CAWSSRPHAGGTYEQYF
>TRBV9|-|-|TRBJ1-6
TGTGCCAGCAGCCCCGGTCTCCCCTATAATTCACCCCTCCACTTT
CASSPGLPYNSPLHF
>TRBV13|TRBD2|once|TRBJ2-1
TGTGCCAGCAGCTTAGGCCTTCCGAGCGGGGGCCTCCACAATGGGCAGTTCTTC
CASSLGLPSGGLHNGQFF
>TRBV28|TRBD2|-|TRBJ2-3
TGTGCCAGCAACCCCGCGGGGCTAGCGGGGGGCACAGATACGCAGTATTTT
CASNPAGLAGGTDTQYF
>TRBV7-3|-|-|TRBJ2-3
TGTGCCAGCAGCTTACCAAAATCTGGAGCAGATACGCAGTATTTT
CASSLPKSGADTQYF
>TRBV21-1|-|-|TRBJ2-1
TGTGCCAGCAGCAATCAAATGAGGGACGGCGACAATGAGCAGTTCTTC
CASSNQMRDGDNEQFF
>TRBV2|-|few|TRBJ1-1
TGTGCCAGCAGCCTAGCTCTGAACACTGAAGCTTTCTTT
CASSLALNTEAFF
>TRBV15|-|-|TRBJ2-1
TGTGCCACCAGCAGAGCGCGGGGCTATAATAATGAGCAGTTCTTC
CATSRARGYNNEQFF
>TRBV6-4|TRBD1|-|TRBJ2-7
TGTGCCAGGTGCCCGGGACAGGGTTGGTACGAGCAGTACTTC
CARCPGQGWYEQYF
>TRBV10-3|TRBD2|-|TRBJ2-7
TGTGCCATCAGCTCGACTAGCGGGGGGGCCTTCAACGAGCAGTACTTC
CAISSTSGGAFNEQYF
>TRBV10-3|-|-|TRBJ2-1
TGTGCCATCAGTGGGGGGAATCCTAGTTACAATGAGCAGTTCTTC
CAISGGNPSYNEQFF
>TRBV4-3|TRBD2|-|TRBJ2-2
TGCGCCAGCAGCCCTAGCGGGAGGGCCAACGGGGAGCTGTTTTTT
CASSPSGRANGELFF
>TRBV6-5|-|once|TRBJ2-7
TGTGCCAGCCGAAAGGACTCCTCCTACGAGCAGTACTTC
CASRKDSSYEQYF
>TRBV6-1|-|-|TRBJ1-3
TGTGCCAGCAGCACAGAGAGCTTCTCTGGAAACACCATATATTTT
CASSTESFSGNTIYF
>TRBV2|-|-|TRBJ2-2
TGTGCCAGCAATGAGGGAGAAACCGGGGAGCTGTTTTTT
CASNEGETGELFF
>TRBV5-1|-|-|TRBJ1-4
TGCGCCAGCAGCCCCGGGGGGATTAATGAAAAACTGTTTTTT
CASSPGGINEKLFF
>TRBV21-1|-|-|TRBJ2-7
TGTGCCAGCAGCTCCTTAGGGGACCCCTTCCACTACGAGCAGTACTTC
CASSSLGDPFHYEQYF
>TRBV4-1|-|-|TRBJ2-1
TGCGCCAGCAGCCAAGATCTGGTGAGGGACAATGAGCAGTTCTTC
CASSQDLVRDNEQFF
>TRBV6-1|-|-|TRBJ1-5
TGTGCCAGCAGTGAAGCTGGGCCTTTGGGAGCCCAGCATTTT
CASSEAGPLGAQHF
>TRBV5-1|TRBD1|-|TRBJ2-2
TGCGCCAGCAGCGTACGACAGGGAACGAACACCGGGGAGCTGTTTTTT
CASSVRQGTNTGELFF
>TRBV4-2|TRBD1|once|TRBJ1-1
TGTGCCAGCAGCCCAAAAGTAGTAGGGGGCGGTGGGAACACTGAAGCTTTCTTT
CASSPKVVGGGGNTEAFF
>TRBV11-2|TRBD1|-|TRBJ2-2
TGTGCCAGCAGCCCGGACAGGGTTGGTATGGAGCTGTTTTTT
CASSPDRVGMELFF
>TRBV7-2|TRBD1|-|TRBJ2-5
TGTGCCAGCAGCTACGGACAGGGGGCTGGGACCCAGTACTTC
CASSYGQGAGTQYF
>TRBV6-5|-|-|TRBJ2-7
TGTGCCAGCAGAAGGGGTCCCGAGCAGTACTTC
CASRRGPEQYF
>TRBV11-2|-|-|TRBJ2-5
TGTGCCAGCAGGCGAACCGGGGGCAAAGAGACCCAGTACTTC
CASRRTGGKETQYF
>TRBV7-2|-|once|TRBJ1-5
TGTGCCAGCAGCTCGACCAGGGATCAGCCCCAGCATTTT
CASSSTRDQPQHF
>TRBV4-2|TRBD1|-|TRBJ2-3
TGTGCCAGCAGCCGGGACAGCGCAGATACGCAGTATTTT
CASSRDSADTQYF
>TRBV5-4|TRBD2|once|TRBJ2-3
TGTGCCAGCAGCTTAGGCGGGAGATCTAGCACAGATACGCAGTATTTT
CASSLGGRSSTDTQYF
>TRBV4-3|-|-|TRBJ2-7
TGCGCCAGCAGCGACCAGACGGGCCCCTACGAGCAGTACTTC
CASSDQTGPYEQYF
>TRBV6-5|-|-|TRBJ1-3
TGTGCCAGCAGTTATCTGGACACCATATATTTT
CASSYLDTIYF
>TRBV7-9|TRBD2|-|TRBJ2-5
TGTGCCAGCAGCTCACCCCTTTCGGGGGGAGAGACCCAGTACTTC
CASSSPLSGGETQYF
>TRBV6-1|-|-|TRBJ1-5
TGTGCCAGCAGTGAGGGGACGTCGGTTAGCAATCAGCCCCAGCATTTT
CASSEGTSVSNQPQHF
>TRBV7-9|-|-|TRBJ1-2
TGTGCCAGCAGCTTAGATCTACATGGCTACACCTTC
CASSLDLHGYTF
>TRBV11-2|-|-|TRBJ2-7
TGTGCCAGCAGCTTAGGGACACCTCCCTACGAGCAGTACTTC
CASSLGTPPYEQYF
>TRBV5-1|TRBD1|-|TRBJ2-7
TGCGCCAGCAGCTCCTCGGGACAGGGGGCCCACGAGCAGTACTTC
CASSSSGQGAHEQYF
>TRBV7-2|-|-|TRBJ1-1
TGTGCCAGCAGCAACCGAGGGGGTACTGAAGCTTTCTTT
CASSNRGGTEAFF
>TRBV2|-|-|TRBJ1-1
TGTGCCAGCAGTGGAATGGGGGCACGGGCTGAAGCTTTCTTT
CASSGMGARAEAFF
>TRBV10-3|-|-|TRBJ2-1
TGTGCCATCAGTGAGTCAAATTACAATGAGCAGTTCTTC
CAISESNYNEQFF
>TRBV7-6|TRBD2|-|TRBJ2-3
TGTGCCAGCAGCTTCGGACTAGCGGGCCCCCGGGGCACAGATACGCAGTATTTT
CASSFGLAGPRGTDTQYF
>TRBV30|-|-|TRBJ2-5
TGTGCCTGGAGTATCGGGGCCCGAGGGACCCAGTACTTC
CAWSIGARGTQYF
>TRBV18|TRBD1|-|TRBJ1-3
TGTGCCAGCTCACCGACCGGGACAGGGGGCCACGGAAACACCATATATTTT
CASSPTGTGGHGNTIYF
>TRBV4-1|-|-|TRBJ2-3
TGCGCCAGCAGCCTCAGGAGGGGTAGCACAGATACGCAGTATTTT
CASSLRRGSTDTQYF
>TRBV5-1|TRBD1|-|TRBJ2-1
TGCGCCAGCAGCTCGGACAGGGTCGGAAATGAGCAGTTCTTC
CASSSDRVGNEQFF
>TRBV29-1|-|-|TRBJ1-1
TGCAGCGTTGCAATTAGGGGAGGCACTGAAGCTTTCTTT
CSVAIRGGTEAFF